Below are 18 T cell receptor beta chains sequenced from a single sample in a study of T-cell memory formation after mild COVID-19. MiXCR was run by TCRdb on the 5' RACE reads, yielding one entry per CDR3 protein. The profile shows some 490,000 distinct CDR3 sequences, approximately 18% of them singletons. The sample taken for sequencing was PBMCs or a T cell subset sorted from them (not recorded which). The receptors come from an adult woman who had mild COVID-19 (a few samples of this study predate the infection). Cell type and time point are not known.

This clonotype came up a few times. The rearrangement joins TRBV11-2 to TRBJ2-1; possibly TRBD1 or TRBD2 for D (6 bases each). The germline V and J ends were trimmed by 4 bases and 7 bases, with 23 bases remaining between them. The CDR3 is 17 residues long. Germline V gives CDR1 SGHAT, CDR2 FQNNGV. CDR3 nucleotide sequence: TGTGCCAGCAGCTCTAGGGGATCCGGGACTGGACAGAATGAGCAGTTCTTC. Its protein product is CASSSRGSGTGQNEQFF.

The CDR3 region has the DNA TGTGCCAGCTCACCACAAGCCGGAAGAGGGACAGATACGCAGTATTTT. It encodes CASSPQAGRGTDTQYF. The rearrangement uses TRBV18 and TRBJ2-3; tentative D call: TRBD2 (5 bases). The germline gives CDR1 KGHSH, CDR2 LQKENI. CDR3 length: 16 amino acids. V was pared by 1 base and J by 3 bases, with 14 bases between.

This clonotype was recorded many times. The chain links TRBV5-1 to TRBJ1-2, with 7 bases aligning to TRBD1. The CDR3 is 15 residues long. Germline V CDR1 and CDR2: SGHRS, YFSETQ. J was trimmed by 4 bases and V by 0 bases; bases with no gene match: 6. The CDR3 DNA is TGCGCCAGCAGCTTGGACAGGGGTGGTCCCTATGGCTACACCTTC. This gives the protein CASSLDRGGPYGYTF.

V is TRBV5-1 and J is TRBJ1-2, with D unclear. Germline assignment: CDR1 SGHRS and CDR2 YFSETQ. The CDR3 consists of 14 residues. The germline V and J ends were trimmed by 0 bases and 3 bases, with 9 bases remaining between them. The CDR3 is CASSLGASDYGYTF. DNA of the CDR3: TGCGCCAGCAGCTTGGGGGCGTCGGACTATGGCTACACCTTC.

This clonotype was recorded many times. Here the CDR3 DNA reads TGTGCCAGCAGCGTAGTATCGGGATGGGACAATGAGCAGTTCTTC. Protein sequence: CASSVVSGWDNEQFF. This chain connects TRBV9 to TRBJ2-1, with a possible D match to TRBD2 (5 bases). The CDR3 totals 15 residues. Per the germline V gene, CDR1 is SGDLS and CDR2 is YYNGEE. Between the trimmed V and J ends, which lost 0 bases and 5 bases, there was a span of 12 bases.

There are a few counts of this clonotype. The V call is TRBV3-1, the J call TRBJ1-2; 10 nucleotides line up with TRBD1. The germline CDR1 and CDR2 sequences are LGHDT and YNNKEL (reference sequence). The junction had 6 bases not matched to a gene; V was cut back by 1 base and J by 4 bases. The CDR3 length is 16 residues. CDR3 protein: CASSQGTGGDLYGYTF. CDR3 in DNA: TGTGCCAGCAGCCAAGGGACAGGGGGGGACCTCTATGGCTACACCTTC.

V and J are TRBV2 and TRBJ1-5; D is possibly TRBD1 (5 bases). Germline-derived CDR1 and CDR2 are SNHLY and FYNNEI. Between the trimmed V and J ends, which lost 1 base and 6 bases, there was a span of 13 bases. This CDR3 has 15 amino acids. CDR3 loop: CASSEEQGRSQPQHF. The CDR3 nucleotides read TGTGCCAGCAGTGAAGAGCAGGGCAGGAGTCAGCCCCAGCATTTT. Looking up the rest from reference TRBV2 and TRBJ1-5 gives the full variable domain: EPEVTQTPSHQVTQMGQEVILRCVPISNHLYFYWYRQILGQKVEFLVSFYNNEISEKSEIFDDQFSVERPDGSNFTLKIRSTKLEDSAMYFCASSEEQGRSQPQHFGDGTRLSIL.

V is TRBV20-1 and J is TRBJ1-1; weak D call: TRBD1 (6 bases). Trimming shortened V by 6 bases and J by 6 bases, and 17 bases separated the two germline ends. CDR1 and CDR2 (germline): DFQATT, SNEGSKA (reference sequence). CDR3 length: 13 amino acids. CDR3: CSAAGTPKAEAFF. DNA of the CDR3: TGCAGTGCAGCCGGGACACCCAAGGCTGAAGCTTTCTTT.

This clonotype showed up just once. The chain recombines TRBV9 with TRBJ2-5; TRBD1 matches 8 bases. The CDR3 has 16 residues. The V and J ends lost 2 bases and 6 bases, in that order; junction bases with no gene match: 12. Germline loops: CDR1 SGDLS, CDR2 YYNGEE. The CDR3 region has the DNA TGTGCCAGCAGCGTTTCGGGAAAGGCCAGGGGGCAGACCCAGTACTTC. Its translation is CASSVSGKARGQTQYF.

The chain is built from TRBV5-1 and TRBJ2-5; 10 nucleotides agree with TRBD1. V lost 5 bases and J lost 5; bases outside the gene matches: 6. Germline CDR1 SGHRS, CDR2 YFSETQ. The CDR3 extends over 14 amino acids. CDR3 protein: CASRTGTGVETQYF. The CDR3 nucleotides are TGCGCCAGCAGAACCGGGACAGGGGTGGAGACCCAGTACTTC. The variable domain in full, with the rest retrieved from reference TRBV5-1 and TRBJ2-5, is KAGVTQTPRYLIKTRGQQVTLSCSPISGHRSVSWYQQTPGQGLQFLFEYFSETQRNKGNFPGRFSGRQFSNSRSEMNVSTLELGDSALYLCASRTGTGVETQYFGPGTRLLVL.

This clonotype has only a few counts. The rearrangement joins TRBV5-1 to TRBJ1-3, with TRBD1 matching 7 bases. Germline CDR1 SGHRS, CDR2 YFSETQ. The trim removed 4 bases at V and 0 bases at J, leaving 7 bases unmatched. This CDR3 region has 16 residues. CDR3: CASSTGTVYSGNTIYF. Written as DNA, the CDR3 is TGCGCCAGCAGCACCGGGACAGTCTACTCTGGAAACACCATATATTTT.

The gene calls are TRBV30 and TRBJ1-2; no clear D. This CDR3 is 11 amino acids long. V was clipped by 1 base and J by 8 bases, with 8 bases between them. Looked up from germline, CDR1 is GTSNPN and CDR2 is SVGIG (reference sequence). The CDR3 region has the DNA TGTGCCTGGAGTGGGTCAGTCGGCTACACCTTC. Protein: CAWSGSVGYTF.

This clonotype appeared once. This chain links TRBV7-9 with TRBJ1-4, with D maybe TRBD1 (6 bases). Trimming shortened V by 6 bases and J by 8 bases, and 16 bases separated the two germline ends. The germline CDR1 and CDR2 sequences are SEHNR and FQNEAQ (reference sequence). CDR3 length: 14 amino acids. The CDR3 DNA reads TGTGCCAGCAGGGGGGACACCTTAGGAGAAAAACTGTTTTTT. Translation gives CASRGDTLGEKLFF. The full variable domain, completed using reference TRBV7-9 and TRBJ1-4, is DTGVSQNPRHKITKRGQNVTFRCDPISEHNRLYWYRQTLGQGPEFLTYFQNEAQLEKSRLLSDRFSAERPKGSFSTLEIQRTEQGDSAMYLCASRGDTLGEKLFFGSGTQLSVL.

This clonotype has more than one count but fewer than ten. The chain employs TRBV12-3 or TRBV12-4 and TRBJ2-1; D unresolved. This CDR3 has 13 residues. V shed 8 bases and J shed 9 bases, with 17 bases lying between them. The CDR3 region has the DNA TGTGCCAGCGGAGTTTTGGGGTCGAGTGAGCAGTTCTTC. Translation: CASGVLGSSEQFF.

The genes are TRBV7-9 and TRBJ2-1, with a possible D match to TRBD2 (7 bases). V was shortened by 3 bases and J by 1 base, with 19 bases between the two germline ends. Germline-derived CDR1 and CDR2 are SEHNR and FQNEAQ (reference sequence). The CDR3 spans 18 residues. The CDR3: CASSFRQGPSGSYNEQFF. The CDR3 DNA reads as TGTGCCAGCAGCTTTCGGCAGGGGCCTAGCGGTTCCTACAATGAGCAGTTCTTC.

J is TRBJ2-3 and V is TRBV12-3 or TRBV12-4; 8 bases agree with TRBD1. This CDR3 has 15 residues. V was pared by 5 bases and J by 5 bases, with 9 bases of the junction left unmatched. CDR3 protein: CASSQAGQAVDTQYF. Written as DNA, the CDR3 is TGTGCCAGCAGTCAGGCGGGACAGGCCGTAGATACGCAGTATTTT.

For this clonotype: An end of the junction differs from the germline gene, which may be a read error. This chain links TRBV7-9 with TRBJ1-4, with D tentatively TRBD1 (6 bases). This CDR3 spans 16 amino acids. Per germline, CDR1 SEHNR and CDR2 FQNEAQ (reference sequence). The CDR3 spells CASSHTGTRTIEKLFF. In DNA, the CDR3 is TGTGCCAGCAGCCACACCGGGACACGGACTATTGAAAAACTGTTTTTT.

This clonotype was counted between two and nine times. The chain carries TRBV5-1 and TRBJ2-7; the D gene is possibly TRBD2 (5 bases). The CDR3 length is 18 residues. The germline V gene encodes CDR1 SGHRS and CDR2 YFSETQ. V was cut by 0 bases and J by 0 bases, with 19 bases left in between. CDR3 region: CASSLEATRFAASYEQYF. In DNA form, the CDR3 reads TGCGCCAGCAGCTTGGAGGCCACTAGATTCGCCGCCTCCTACGAGCAGTACTTC.